This T cell receptor beta chain was sequenced in a study of T cell responses to AZD1222 COVID-19 vaccine. On the study more broadly: Second-dose timings of about 4 or about 12 weeks were pooled.

Regarding the study as a whole: Spike-specific TCR repertoires showed rising breadth and depth after two AZD1222 doses. Just a handful of AZD1222 recipients were seropositive at baseline. Only after the peak T cell response were repertoires sampled.

The germline V gene has CDR1 SGHTA and CDR2 FQGTGA. The J segment lost 2 bases and the V segment lost 5 bases, leaving 4 bases of the junction unmatched. The CDR3 totals 14 residues. Turning to this clone: As yet, its antigen is unknown.

Clones were sequenced by immunoSEQ multiplex PCR, and TCRdb holds only the in-frame ones, with some missing. Of 120,000 to 150,000 clones in the sample, around 89% were seen once. The sample here was peripheral blood, taken on day 0 of AZD1222 vaccination. The rearrangement links TRBV7-3 to TRBJ2-7; 9 nucleotides align to TRBD2. This TCR was recovered from an adult in good health. CDR3 nucleotides: TGTGCCAGCAGCCTAGCGGGGCCTACCTACGAGCAGTACTTC. Encoded protein: CASSLAGPTYEQYF.